Below are 14 T cell receptor beta chains sequenced from a single sample in a study of CD8 T cells in Susac syndrome. The RNA, about 0.5 to 1 ug, was put through reverse transcription using random hexamers. TCRdb analysed the immunoSEQ multiplex PCR reads with MiXCR anew, one entry per CDR3 protein. Here the sample spans approximately 200,000 distinct CDR3 sequences, approximately 96% being singletons. The sequenced sample was CD4+ T cells from PBMCs. The receptors derive from a human donor with multiple sclerosis.

The chain is built from TRBV2 and TRBJ1-1; 12 bases are a match to TRBD1. Germline trimming cut 9 bases from V and 6 bases from J; bases unmatched to any gene: 11. Germline V CDR1 and CDR2: SNHLY, FYNNEI. This CDR3 is built from 15 residues. The CDR3 sequence is CASTKEGQGASEAFF. CDR3 coding DNA: TGTGCCAGTACCAAGGAGGGACAGGGGGCTTCTGAAGCTTTCTTT.

This clonotype was observed once. V is TRBV13 and J is TRBJ2-7; either TRBD1 or TRBD2 may fit D (5 bases each). The germline gives CDR1 PRHDT, CDR2 FYEKMQ (reference sequence). V gave up 5 bases and J gave up 2 bases, with 16 bases separating them. The CDR3 has 15 amino acids. CDR3 residues: CASSLRDLPTYEQYF. DNA of the CDR3: TGTGCCAGCAGCCTCAGGGACCTCCCTACCTACGAGCAGTACTTC.

The V gene is TRBV15, the J gene TRBJ2-1, with D possibly being TRBD1 or TRBD2 (6 bases each). CDR3 size: 15 residues. V lost 2 bases, J lost 5 bases, and 13 bases lay in between. Germline V CDR1 and CDR2: LNHNV, YYDKDF (reference sequence). The CDR3 region is CATSRKGGRDNEQFF. The CDR3 DNA reads as TGTGCCACCAGCAGAAAGGGGGGCCGCGACAATGAGCAGTTCTTC.

On this clonotype itself: At one of its ends the junction is not consistent with the germline gene, which may arise from a read error. This sequence joins TRBV20-1 and TRBJ2-5, with D possibly being TRBD2 (5 bases). CDR1 is DFQATT, CDR2 SNEGSKA, per germline (reference sequence). The CDR3 consists of 12 residues. The CDR3 DNA sequence: TGCAGTGCTAGTCGATGGGAGTTAGGAGTGGACTTC. Translation gives CSASRWELGVDF.

V gene TRBV25-1 combines with J gene TRBJ1-2; 9 bases fit TRBD1. The CDR3 totals 15 residues. The V gene's germline CDR1 is MGHDK and CDR2 SYGVNS. V trimming: 5 bases; J trimming: 2 bases; junction bases outside the gene matches: 6. Here the CDR3 reads CASSPTTGGNYGYTF. DNA for the CDR3: TGTGCCAGCAGTCCCACGACAGGGGGAAACTATGGCTACACCTTC.

The chain joins TRBV9 to TRBJ2-5; TRBD1 is a possible D gene (6 bases). This CDR3 comprises 17 residues. Germline V gene sequence: CDR1 SGDLS, CDR2 YYNGEE. Trimming cost V 0 bases and J 2 bases, with 17 bases left between them. CDR3 bases: TGTGCCAGCAGCGTAGTCGGGCAGGGGCTAGGTCAAGAGACCCAGTACTTC. Its protein is CASSVVGQGLGQETQYF.

This rearrangement joins TRBV20-1 to TRBJ1-2; D uncertain. V dropped 3 bases and J dropped 4 bases, with 3 bases sitting between them. Germline V gene lookup returns CDR1 DFQATT and CDR2 SNEGSKA (reference sequence). This CDR3 spans 10 amino acids. CDR3 bases: TGCAGTGCTAGGTCCTATGGCTACACCTTC. It encodes CSARSYGYTF.

This chain connects TRBV5-6 to TRBJ1-5, with D maybe TRBD1 (6 bases). V lost 0 bases and J 3 bases, leaving 13 bases between the germline ends. CDR3 size: 16 residues. Germline V lookup: CDR1 SGHDT, CDR2 YYEEEE. CDR3 DNA sequence: TGTGCCAGCAGCTTGGTGGGGGCCCCTCCCAATCAGCCCCAGCATTTT. Encoded protein: CASSLVGAPPNQPQHF.

The genes are TRBV18 and TRBJ1-1; no firm D call. Trimming pared 3 bases from V and 7 bases from J, leaving 12 bases between. CDR1 KGHSH and CDR2 LQKENI come from the germline V gene. CDR3 size: 13 residues. The CDR3 DNA reads as TGTGCCAGCTCACCCTCGGGCGGCGGTGAAGCTTTCTTT. Protein product: CASSPSGGGEAFF. The full variable domain, in which reference TRBV18 and TRBJ1-1 provide the parts outside the CDR3, is NAGVMQNPRHLVRRRGQEARLRCSPMKGHSHVYWYRQLPEEGLKFMVYLQKENIIDESGMPKERFSAEFPKEGPSILRIQQVVRGDSAAYFCASSPSGGGEAFFGQGTRLTVV.

V is TRBV12-3 or TRBV12-4 and J is TRBJ1-5; D not certain. CDR3 length: 12 amino acids. V gave up 6 bases and J gave up 9 bases, with 12 bases separating them. The CDR3 DNA reads TGTGCCAGCAGCCCTCTGTCGTGGCCCCAGCATTTT. Its translation is CASSPLSWPQHF.

The chain recombines TRBV28 with TRBJ1-1; D is ambiguous. V dropped 4 bases and J dropped 7 bases, with 10 bases sitting between them. Germline V CDR1 and CDR2: MDHEN, SYDVKM. CDR3 length: 12 amino acids. The CDR3 protein is CASSSADREAFF. The CDR3 DNA follows: TGTGCCAGCAGTTCCGCGGATCGTGAAGCTTTCTTT.

This chain links TRBV3-1 with TRBJ2-2; 13 bases are shared with TRBD2. V lost 6 bases to trimming and J lost 6 bases; unmatched junction nucleotides: 7. Per the germline V gene, CDR1 is LGHDT and CDR2 is YNNKEL (reference sequence). CDR3 length: 16 amino acids. CDR3 sequence (DNA): TGTGCCAGCAGAGGGAGGGGACTAGCGGGGTCCGGGGAGCTGTTTTTT. Translated, it gives CASRGRGLAGSGELFF. The full variable domain, rest sourced from reference TRBV3-1 and TRBJ2-2, is DTAVSQTPKYLVTQMGNDKSIKCEQNLGHDTMYWYKQDSKKFLKIMFSYNNKELIINETVPNRFSPKSPDKAHLNLHINSLELGDSAVYFCASRGRGLAGSGELFFGEGSRLTVL.

This clonotype showed up just once. The chain is built from TRBV12-5 and TRBJ1-1; D unclear. The V end lost 3 bases, the J end lost 1 base, and 6 bases lay between the germline ends. The germline CDR1 and CDR2 sequences are LGHNT and FRNRAP. The CDR3 extends over 13 amino acids. The CDR3 DNA reads as TGTGCTAGTGGTTTAAGGGAGAACACTGAAGCTTTCTTT. Residues: CASGLRENTEAFF.

V and J are TRBV12-3 or TRBV12-4 and TRBJ2-7; D is uncertain. This CDR3 comprises 15 residues. V was cut by 6 bases and J by 4 bases, with 19 bases left in between. The CDR3 sequence is CASRITRGSAYEQYF. In nucleotides, the CDR3 is TGTGCCAGCAGGATCACCAGAGGATCGGCGTACGAGCAGTACTTC.